These 10 T cell receptor beta chains originate from one sample sequenced in a study of neurological immune-mediated disorders. TCRdb redid the calling of the 5' RACE reads with MiXCR, one entry per CDR3 protein. The repertoire holds around 53,000 distinct CDR3 sequences, with 4.2% as singletons. The source material was PBMCs. These receptors were taken from a man aged 45-65 years with multiple sclerosis.

The V call is TRBV28, the J call TRBJ1-1, with a weak D call TRBD1 (6 bases). The CDR3 consists of 15 residues. CDR1 is MDHEN and CDR2 is SYDVKM in the germline V gene. Deletions cut 3 bases from V and 2 bases from J, with 13 bases between. This chain's CDR3 is CASSFQGLVNTEAFF. The CDR3 DNA follows: TGTGCCAGCAGTTTCCAGGGGTTGGTAAACACTGAAGCTTTCTTT.

Within the sample, this clonotype is medium-sized. This chain links TRBV28 with TRBJ2-1; a possible D gene is TRBD2 (6 bases). CDR1 and CDR2 (germline): MDHEN, SYDVKM. V shed 8 bases and J shed 0 bases, with 14 bases lying between them. The CDR3 consists of 15 residues. Here the CDR3 DNA reads TGTGCCAGCCACAGCGCGGGGTCCTCCTACAATGAGCAGTTCTTC. Protein: CASHSAGSSYNEQFF.

The J gene is TRBJ2-2, the V gene TRBV3-1, with TRBD2 as a possible D gene (6 bases). The V end lost 1 base, the J end lost 5 bases, and 14 bases lay between the germline ends. The CDR3 is 16 residues long. Germline-derived CDR1 and CDR2 are LGHDT and YNNKEL (reference sequence). CDR3 region: CASSQGGRGRTGELFF. The CDR3, as DNA: TGTGCCAGCAGCCAAGGAGGGCGGGGTCGGACCGGGGAGCTGTTTTTT.

This clonotype showed up many times. CDR3 nucleotides: TGTGCCAGCAGCCAAGAGGTCAGCGGGGGGAAGACCCAGTACTTC. It encodes CASSQEVSGGKTQYF. The rearrangement links TRBV3-1 to TRBJ2-5, with 9 positions matching TRBD2. The CDR3 has 15 amino acids. The V and J ends lost 0 bases and 6 bases, in that order; junction bases with no gene match: 5. CDR1 is LGHDT and CDR2 is YNNKEL in the germline V gene (reference sequence).

This clonotype was observed at least ten times. The chain carries TRBV6-5 and TRBJ1-1, with TRBD1 matching 8 bases. CDR1 and CDR2 from the germline V gene are MNHEY and SVGAGI. CDR3 length: 14 amino acids. V dropped 7 bases and J dropped 7; count of bases not matched to a gene: 11. CDR3 DNA: TGTGCCAGCAATAAACTCAGGGGGCAAAGTGAAGCTTTCTTT. It translates to CASNKLRGQSEAFF.

In this sample, this clonotype turned up a few times. The chain employs TRBV12-3 or TRBV12-4 and TRBJ2-1, with unresolved D. The CDR3 totals 13 residues. The V end was cut by 5 bases, the J end by 9 bases, with 14 bases between. The CDR3: CASSPGPAREQFF. The CDR3, as DNA: TGTGCCAGCAGTCCTGGACCAGCACGTGAGCAGTTCTTC.

This clonotype was seen ten or more times. An end of the junction does not agree with germline; a read error may underlie this. V is TRBV5-1 and J is TRBJ1-1; tentatively, D is TRBD1 (5 bases). This CDR3 spans 14 amino acids. From germline, CDR1 is SGHRS and CDR2 YFSETQ. The CDR3 coding sequence is TGCGCCAGCAGCTCTTCCCGGGGGAACGCTGAAGCTTTCTTT. Its translation is CASSSSRGNAEAFF. Together with reference TRBV5-1 and TRBJ1-1, the CDR3 gives the full variable domain: KAGVTQTPRYLIKTRGQQVTLSCSPISGHRSVSWYQQTPGQGLQFLFEYFSETQRNKGNFPGRFSGRQFSNSRSEMNVSTLELGDSALYLCASSSSRGNAEAFFGQGTRLTVV.

This clonotype was found many times. The rearrangement links TRBV9 to TRBJ1-1; 9 bases are a match to TRBD1. This CDR3 is 13 amino acids long. Trimming cost V 4 bases and J 10 bases; bases outside gene matches: 8. Germline V gene sequence: CDR1 SGDLS, CDR2 YYNGEE. This CDR3 reads CASSTRTGEGAFF. The CDR3 DNA reads as TGTGCCAGCAGCACGAGGACAGGGGAAGGAGCTTTCTTT.

This clonotype was detected ten times or more. This sequence joins TRBV5-1 and TRBJ2-5, with 11 positions matching TRBD1. The J segment lost 1 base and the V segment lost 2 bases, leaving 4 bases of the junction unmatched. The germline V gene encodes CDR1 SGHRS and CDR2 YFSETQ. This CDR3 is 16 amino acids long. DNA of the CDR3: TGCGCCAGCAGCTTCGGACAGGGGGCTATCCAAGAGACCCAGTACTTC. Translated, it gives CASSFGQGAIQETQYF.

This clonotype occurred many times. This chain links TRBV29-1 with TRBJ2-7; D might be TRBD1 (5 bases). Germline assignment: CDR1 SQVTM and CDR2 ANQGSEA. V gave up 1 base and J gave up 2 bases, with 12 bases separating them. This CDR3 is built from 14 residues. The DNA for the CDR3 is TGCAGCGTTGAAGTCCCAGGGCAGACCTACGAGCAGTACTTC. It is translated as CSVEVPGQTYEQYF.